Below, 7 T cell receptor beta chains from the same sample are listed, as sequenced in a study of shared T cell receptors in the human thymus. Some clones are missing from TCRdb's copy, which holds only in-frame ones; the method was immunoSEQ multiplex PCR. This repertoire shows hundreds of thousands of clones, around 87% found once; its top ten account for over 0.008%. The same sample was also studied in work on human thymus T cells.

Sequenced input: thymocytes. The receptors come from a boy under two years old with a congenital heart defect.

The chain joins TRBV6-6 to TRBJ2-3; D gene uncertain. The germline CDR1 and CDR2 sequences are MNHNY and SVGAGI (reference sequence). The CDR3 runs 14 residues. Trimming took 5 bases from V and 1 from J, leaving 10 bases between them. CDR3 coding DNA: TGTGCCAGCAGTCCGAGGTTTCGCACAGATACGCAGTATTTT. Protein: CASSPRFRTDTQYF.

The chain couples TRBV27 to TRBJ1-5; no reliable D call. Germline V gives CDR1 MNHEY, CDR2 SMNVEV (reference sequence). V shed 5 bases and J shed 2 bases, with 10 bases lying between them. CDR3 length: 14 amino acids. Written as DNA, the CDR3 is TGTGCCAGCAGTCCGAGACTGGGCAATCAGCCCCAGCATTTT. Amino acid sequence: CASSPRLGNQPQHF.

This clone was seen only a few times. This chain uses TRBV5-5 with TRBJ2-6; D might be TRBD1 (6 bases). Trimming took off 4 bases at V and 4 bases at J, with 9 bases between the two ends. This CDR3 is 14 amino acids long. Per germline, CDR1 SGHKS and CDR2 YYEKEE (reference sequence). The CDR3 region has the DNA TGTGCCAGCAGCAGGGGGTACGGGGCCAACGTCCTGACTTTC. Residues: CASSRGYGANVLTF.

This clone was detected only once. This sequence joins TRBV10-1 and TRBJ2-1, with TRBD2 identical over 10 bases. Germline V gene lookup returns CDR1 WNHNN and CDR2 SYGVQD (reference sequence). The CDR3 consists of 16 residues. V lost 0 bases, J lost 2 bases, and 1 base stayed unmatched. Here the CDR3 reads CASSESSGRAYNEQFF. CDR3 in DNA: TGCGCCAGCAGTGAGTCCAGCGGGAGGGCCTACAATGAGCAGTTCTTC.

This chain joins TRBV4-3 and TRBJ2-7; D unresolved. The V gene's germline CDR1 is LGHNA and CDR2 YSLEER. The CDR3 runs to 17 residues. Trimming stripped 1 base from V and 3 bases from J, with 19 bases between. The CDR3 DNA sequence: TGCGCCAGCAGCCAAGCAGACCATCAGGAAATTGTCTACGAGCAGTACTTC. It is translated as CASSQADHQEIVYEQYF.

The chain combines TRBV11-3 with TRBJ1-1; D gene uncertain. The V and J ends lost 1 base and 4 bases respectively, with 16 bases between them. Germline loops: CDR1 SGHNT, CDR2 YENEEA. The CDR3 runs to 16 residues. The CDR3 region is CASSLVLSSKPTEAFF. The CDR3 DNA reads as TGTGCCAGCAGCTTAGTTCTATCCTCAAAACCCACTGAAGCTTTCTTT. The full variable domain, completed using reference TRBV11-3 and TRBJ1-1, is EAGVVQSPRYKIIEKKQPVAFWCNPISGHNTLYWYLQNLGQGPELLIRYENEEAVDDSQLPKDRFSAERLKGVDSTLKIQPAELGDSAVYLCASSLVLSSKPTEAFFGQGTRLTVV.

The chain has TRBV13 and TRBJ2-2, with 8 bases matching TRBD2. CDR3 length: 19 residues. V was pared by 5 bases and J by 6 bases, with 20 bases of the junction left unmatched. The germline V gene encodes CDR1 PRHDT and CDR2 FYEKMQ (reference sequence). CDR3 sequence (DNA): TGTGCCAGCAGCCCGCAGGGACGTCGGGTAGCGGGGTTTCCCGGGGAGCTGTTTTTT. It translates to CASSPQGRRVAGFPGELFF.